This TCR beta chain is drawn from a study of T-cell memory formation after mild COVID-19 (dated by TCRdb to about 2021). General notes on the study: Most TCR sequence clusters were specific to one of the two donors. In a couple of donors, T-cell clones that expanded and contracted after mild COVID-19 were followed by sequencing TCRalpha and TCRbeta repertoires longitudinally. The cohort was made up of two young adult volunteers, one female and one male, who were previously healthy.

Ficoll-Paque density gradient centrifugation was used to isolate PBMCs. What the study reported, not specific to this receptor: SARS-CoV-2 specificity of the second-wave clones peaking on day 37 was not confirmed. Clones contracting from day 15 to 85 had balanced CD4/CD8 phenotypes, while a second wave expanding from day 15 to 37 was biased towards CD4+. Contracting CD4+ clones were located mainly in the CM and EM memory subsets, whereas CD8+ clones were found to be enriched in EMRA. Some responding clones were found in pre-infection memory, which suggests that pre-existing cross-reactive memory T cells took part in the SARS-CoV-2 response. Only a couple of mild cases were covered by the study, and larger cohorts that include severe cases with pre-infection samples were considered necessary.

Looking up the germline V gene yields CDR1 LGHNA and CDR2 YNFKEQ. V trim: 4 bases; J trim: 2 bases; unmatched bases: 4. The CDR3 has 15 amino acids, counting the end cysteine and phenylalanine. Of the read, only the CDR3 DNA is kept; its 45 bases are in frame from base 1. About this clonotype itself: What antigen it recognizes has not been identified. The record has no base qualities; no much larger clone is one base away.

Data came from an Illumina NovaSeq 6000. Using 5'RACE with constant-segment primers, TCRalpha and TCRbeta cDNA libraries were constructed, with sample barcodes and unique molecular identifiers added in the process. Trizol reagent was used to extract RNA from every sample. Libraries were amplified in two PCR steps, with a second sample barcode and Illumina TruSeq adapters added in the second step. The libraries were sequenced on an Illumina NovaSeq using 2 x 150 bp paired-end reads. In the original analysis: Reads were demultiplexed and collapsed into UMI-guided consensus sequences with migec v1.2.7. With mixcr v2.1.11, UMI consensuses were aligned to TRA and TRB V and J templates and assembled into clonotypes. Clonotypes were classified as expanded or contracted when called significant by both edgeR and NoisET, with noise models trained on biological replicates. For edgeR calls, a false discovery rate-adjusted p below 0.01 and a log2 fold-change threshold of 1 were applied. As an exploratory analysis of dynamics, max-normalized trajectories of the 1000 most abundant clonotypes were examined by PCA with hierarchical clustering. Separately sequenced CD4+ and CD8+ repertoires were used to assign a CD4 or CD8 phenotype to each responding clone. TCRdb reprocessing: public reads trimmed at Q25 with fastp, clones called with MiXCR, in-frame beta chains kept. Each entry is one CDR3 protein sequence, shown with its most common DNA and genes. In this record, the V and J calls reflect TCRdb's handling and not the investigators' own analysis. The sample table lists about 100,000 distinct CDR3 sequences, 11% of them with a count of one. The ten top clones hold roughly 40% of the sample.

This receptor was taken from a man aged 18 to 29 who had mild COVID-19 (a few samples of this study predate the infection). The sample titles of this study are shuffled in the database, so cell type and time point are left out; the donor was told from shared clones. The rearrangement combines TRBV4-2 with TRBJ2-7; 11 central bases correspond to TRBD2. Sequencing was performed on PBMCs or a T cell subset sorted from them (not recorded which). The bases read TGTGCCAGCAGCCCGACTAGCGGGGAGGCCTACGAGCAGTACTTC. It translates as CASSPTSGEAYEQYF.